Each of the 8 T cell receptor beta chains below was sequenced from the same sample in a study of early T cells in non-severe SARS-CoV-2 infection (dated by TCRdb to about 2021). Libraries were prepared through 5' RACE. Sequencing took place on a NextSeq 500. TCRdb reanalyzed the raw reads on its own, using fastp at Q25 for trimming and MiXCR for clone calling, and kept in-frame beta chains. Rows with a matching CDR3 protein are joined into one entry that keeps the most common DNA and genes. The sample table shows more than 20,000 distinct CDR3 sequences, and roughly 3.5% are seen once. 4.5% to 7% of the sample lies in the top ten. Sequencing was carried out using whole blood. Receptors originate from an adult who was a healthcare worker with PCR-confirmed SARS-CoV-2 infection or an uninfected control (not recorded which).

The sample holds many counts of this clonotype. The chain employs TRBV4-3 and TRBJ2-7, with TRBD2 matching over 8 bases. V was clipped by 3 bases and J by 4 bases; unmatched bases: 8. CDR3 length equals 15 residues. Germline V gene lookup returns CDR1 LGHNA and CDR2 YSLEER. CDR3: CASSHRAGGPYEQYF. DNA for the CDR3: TGCGCCAGCAGCCACCGCGCGGGAGGACCTTACGAGCAGTACTTC.

This clonotype was observed many times. This chain links TRBV19 with TRBJ2-3, with 13 bases identical to TRBD2. Losses at the gene ends were 7 bases for V and 6 bases for J; bases not matched to a gene: 10. Germline V lookup: CDR1 LNHDA, CDR2 SQIVND (reference sequence). The CDR3 runs 16 residues. The DNA for the CDR3 is TGTGCCAGTACCCTACTAGCGGGAGGGCCTAGCGATACGCAGTATTTT. This encodes CASTLLAGGPSDTQYF. Full variable domain (outside the CDR3, taken from reference TRBV19 and TRBJ2-3): DGGITQSPKYLFRKEGQNVTLSCEQNLNHDAMYWYRQDPGQGLRLIYYSQIVNDFQKGDIAEGYSVSREKKESFPLTVTSAQKNPTAFYLCASTLLAGGPSDTQYFGPGTRLTVL.

This clonotype has at least ten counts. The rearrangement joins TRBV19 to TRBJ2-1; 11 bases are shared with TRBD2. The junction had 3 bases not matched to a gene; V was cut back by 5 bases and J by 0 bases. CDR1 and CDR2 from the germline V gene are LNHDA and SQIVND (reference sequence). The CDR3 runs to 16 residues. This CDR3 is CASSVTSGSSYNEQFF. The CDR3 DNA reads TGTGCCAGTAGTGTTACTAGCGGGAGCTCCTACAATGAGCAGTTCTTC.

This clonotype has ten or more counts. The chain has TRBV11-3 and TRBJ2-1; no definite D call. The CDR3 contains 15 residues. Trimming pared 3 bases from V and 0 bases from J, leaving 9 bases between. Germline lookup yields CDR1 SGHNT and CDR2 YENEEA. CDR3 DNA sequence: TGTGCCAGCAGCTTTTCCGGCCTCTCCTACAATGAGCAGTTCTTC. Its translation is CASSFSGLSYNEQFF.

This clonotype was found many times. The rearrangement uses TRBV7-8 and TRBJ1-1; a weak D match, TRBD1 (6 bases). The CDR3 consists of 14 residues. V shed 1 base and J shed 2 bases, with 8 bases lying between them. Germline V gives CDR1 SGHVS, CDR2 FQNEAQ. Written as DNA, the CDR3 is TGTGCCAGCAGCTTAGGGACAGCCAACACTGAAGCTTTCTTT. Translated, it gives CASSLGTANTEAFF.

This clonotype was counted between two and nine times. V gene TRBV9 combines with J gene TRBJ2-1, with 10 bases that match TRBD2. J was trimmed by 4 bases and V by 0 bases; bases with no gene match: 1. This CDR3 contains 15 residues. Germline loops: CDR1 SGDLS, CDR2 YYNGEE. CDR3 nucleotide sequence: TGTGCCAGCAGCGTAGGGACTAGCGGATACAATGAGCAGTTCTTC. It encodes CASSVGTSGYNEQFF.

There are many counts of this clonotype. J is TRBJ2-1 and V is TRBV6-5; a possible D gene is TRBD2 (6 bases). Trimming stripped 7 bases from V and 0 bases from J, with 13 bases between. The CDR3 consists of 15 residues. The V gene's germline CDR1 is MNHEY and CDR2 SVGAGI. The CDR3 region is CASMRGPLSYNEQFF. In nucleotides, the CDR3 is TGTGCCAGCATGCGGGGACCACTCTCCTACAATGAGCAGTTCTTC.

This chain joins TRBV27 and TRBJ2-7, with a tentative D call TRBD1 (6 bases). Trimming left V 5 bases short and J 2 bases short, with 16 bases between. The CDR3 covers 15 residues. Germline V gives CDR1 MNHEY, CDR2 SMNVEV (reference sequence). Written as DNA, the CDR3 is TGTGCCAGCAGTCCCACGACAGGCCCGACCTACGAGCAGTACTTC. Amino acid sequence: CASSPTTGPTYEQYF.